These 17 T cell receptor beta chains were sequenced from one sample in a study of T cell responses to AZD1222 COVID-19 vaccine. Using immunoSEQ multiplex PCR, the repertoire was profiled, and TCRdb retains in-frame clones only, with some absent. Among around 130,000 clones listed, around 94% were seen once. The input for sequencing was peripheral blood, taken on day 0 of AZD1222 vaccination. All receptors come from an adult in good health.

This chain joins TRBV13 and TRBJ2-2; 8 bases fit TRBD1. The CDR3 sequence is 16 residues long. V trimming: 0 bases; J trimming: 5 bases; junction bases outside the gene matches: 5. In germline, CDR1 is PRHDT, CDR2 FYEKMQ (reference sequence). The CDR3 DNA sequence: TGTGCCAGCAGCTTAGGCGGACAGGGCTATACCGGGGAGCTGTTTTTT. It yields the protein CASSLGGQGYTGELFF.

The CDR3 reads CAWSQGDRANVLTF. The CDR3 nucleotides are TGTGCCTGGAGTCAAGGGGATCGGGCCAACGTCCTGACTTTC. The chain employs TRBV30 and TRBJ2-6, with D perhaps TRBD1 (5 bases). This CDR3 region has 14 residues. Trimming cost V 2 bases and J 5 bases, with 10 bases left between them. In germline, CDR1 is GTSNPN, CDR2 SVGIG (reference sequence).

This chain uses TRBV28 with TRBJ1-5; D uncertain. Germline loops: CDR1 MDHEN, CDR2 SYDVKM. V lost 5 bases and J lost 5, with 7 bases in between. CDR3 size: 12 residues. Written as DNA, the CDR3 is TGTGCCAGCAGTCAAGTGTATCAGCCCCAGCATTTT. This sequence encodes CASSQVYQPQHF.

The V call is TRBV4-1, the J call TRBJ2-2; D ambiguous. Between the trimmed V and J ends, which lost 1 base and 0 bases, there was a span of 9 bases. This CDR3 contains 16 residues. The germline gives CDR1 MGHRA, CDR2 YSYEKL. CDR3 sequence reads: CASSQALGTNTGELFF. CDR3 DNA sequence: TGCGCCAGCAGCCAAGCCTTAGGTACGAACACCGGGGAGCTGTTTTTT.

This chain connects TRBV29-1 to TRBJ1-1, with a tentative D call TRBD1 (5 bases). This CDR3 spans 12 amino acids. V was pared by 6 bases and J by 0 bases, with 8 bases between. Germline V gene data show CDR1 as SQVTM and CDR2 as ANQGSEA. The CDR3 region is CSVGLMNTEAFF. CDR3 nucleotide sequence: TGCAGCGTGGGACTTATGAACACTGAAGCTTTCTTT.

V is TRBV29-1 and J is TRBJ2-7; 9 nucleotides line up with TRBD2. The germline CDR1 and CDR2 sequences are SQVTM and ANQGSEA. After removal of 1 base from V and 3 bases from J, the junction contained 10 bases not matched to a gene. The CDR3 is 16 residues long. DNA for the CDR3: TGCAGCGTTGAAGGTCTAGCGGGAACGCCCGGCTACGAGCAGTACTTC. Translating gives CSVEGLAGTPGYEQYF.

CDR3 DNA sequence: TGTGCCAGCAGTGTAATACGGGACCAAGGATTCTTC. Translation: CASSVIRDQGFF. The gene calls are TRBV2 and TRBJ2-1; the D call may be TRBD1 or TRBD2 (5 bases each). V lost 4 bases and J 16 bases, leaving 17 bases between the germline ends. The CDR3 contains 12 residues. CDR1 and CDR2 from the germline V gene are SNHLY and FYNNEI. Using reference TRBV2 and TRBJ2-1 for the parts outside the CDR3, the full variable domain is EPEVTQTPSHQVTQMGQEVILRCVPISNHLYFYWYRQILGQKVEFLVSFYNNEISEKSEIFDDQFSVERPDGSNFTLKIRSTKLEDSAMYFCASSVIRDQGFFGPGTRLTVL.

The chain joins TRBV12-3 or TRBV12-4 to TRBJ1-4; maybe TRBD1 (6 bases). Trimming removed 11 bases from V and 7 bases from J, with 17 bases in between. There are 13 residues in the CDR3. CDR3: CASREGGVEKLFF. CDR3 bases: TGTGCCTCCCGTGAGGGGGGGGTTGAAAAACTGTTTTTT.

The CDR3 sequence: CASKVVGNSGNTIYF. The CDR3 DNA is TGTGCCAGTAAGGTGGTCGGCAACTCTGGAAACACCATATATTTT. The chain uses TRBV19 and TRBJ1-3; D call uncertain. Germline V gives CDR1 LNHDA, CDR2 SQIVND (reference sequence). The ends were cut back, 7 bases at V and 0 bases at J, with 13 bases in the middle. The CDR3 is 15 amino acids. Looking up the rest from reference TRBV19 and TRBJ1-3 gives the full variable domain: DGGITQSPKYLFRKEGQNVTLSCEQNLNHDAMYWYRQDPGQGLRLIYYSQIVNDFQKGDIAEGYSVSREKKESFPLTVTSAQKNPTAFYLCASKVVGNSGNTIYFGEGSWLTVV.

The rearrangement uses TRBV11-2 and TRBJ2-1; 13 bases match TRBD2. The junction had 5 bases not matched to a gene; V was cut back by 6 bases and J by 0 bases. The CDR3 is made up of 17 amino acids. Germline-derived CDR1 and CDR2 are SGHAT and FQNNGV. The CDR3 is CASRDTSGRASYNEQFF. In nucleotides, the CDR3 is TGTGCCAGCAGGGATACTAGCGGGAGGGCCTCCTACAATGAGCAGTTCTTC. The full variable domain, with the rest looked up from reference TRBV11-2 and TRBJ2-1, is EAGVAQSPRYKIIEKRQSVAFWCNPISGHATLYWYQQILGQGPKLLIQFQNNGVVDDSQLPKDRFSAERLKGVDSTLKIQPAKLEDSAVYLCASRDTSGRASYNEQFFGPGTRLTVL.

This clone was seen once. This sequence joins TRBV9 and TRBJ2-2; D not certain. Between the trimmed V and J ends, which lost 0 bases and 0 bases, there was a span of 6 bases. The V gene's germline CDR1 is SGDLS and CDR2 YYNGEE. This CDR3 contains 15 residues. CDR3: CASSVGASNTGELFF. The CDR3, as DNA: TGTGCCAGCAGCGTAGGGGCGTCGAACACCGGGGAGCTGTTTTTT.

The CDR3 loop reads CASSQFFVANEKLFF. As DNA, the CDR3 is TGTGCCAGCAGCCAGTTTTTCGTGGCTAATGAAAAACTGTTTTTT. The J gene is TRBJ1-4, the V gene TRBV14; D unresolved. This CDR3 spans 15 amino acids. CDR1 and CDR2 from the germline V gene are SGHDN and FVKESK. Between the trimmed V and J ends, which lost 3 bases and 3 bases, there was a span of 11 bases.

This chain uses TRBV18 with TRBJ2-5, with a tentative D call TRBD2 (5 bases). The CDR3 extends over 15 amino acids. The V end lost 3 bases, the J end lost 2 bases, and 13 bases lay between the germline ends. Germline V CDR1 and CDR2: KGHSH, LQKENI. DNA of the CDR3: TGTGCCAGCTCACCGCGGTTTAGCGAACAAGAGACCCAGTACTTC. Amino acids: CASSPRFSEQETQYF. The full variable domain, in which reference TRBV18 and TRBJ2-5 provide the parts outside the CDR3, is NAGVMQNPRHLVRRRGQEARLRCSPMKGHSHVYWYRQLPEEGLKFMVYLQKENIIDESGMPKERFSAEFPKEGPSILRIQQVVRGDSAAYFCASSPRFSEQETQYFGPGTRLLVL.

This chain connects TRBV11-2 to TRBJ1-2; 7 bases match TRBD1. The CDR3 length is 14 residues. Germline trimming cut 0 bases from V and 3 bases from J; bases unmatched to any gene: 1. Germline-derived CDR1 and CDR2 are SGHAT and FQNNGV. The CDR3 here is CASSLDRGDYGYTF. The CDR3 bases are TGTGCCAGCAGCTTAGACAGGGGGGACTATGGCTACACCTTC.

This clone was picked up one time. The CDR3 region has the DNA TGTGCCAGCAGTAGAACTACAGGGGAAAAACTGTTTTTT. Residues: CASSRTTGEKLFF. This sequence joins TRBV5-4 and TRBJ1-4; possible D gene TRBD1, 6 bases. V gave up 5 bases and J gave up 8 bases, with 13 bases separating them. The germline V gene has CDR1 SGHNT and CDR2 YYREEE (reference sequence). This CDR3 is built from 13 residues.

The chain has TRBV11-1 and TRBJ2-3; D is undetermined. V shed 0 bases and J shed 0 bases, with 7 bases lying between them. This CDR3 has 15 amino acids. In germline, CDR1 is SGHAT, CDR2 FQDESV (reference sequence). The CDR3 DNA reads TGTGCCAGCAGCTTAGCAGGTTATAGCACAGATACGCAGTATTTT. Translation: CASSLAGYSTDTQYF. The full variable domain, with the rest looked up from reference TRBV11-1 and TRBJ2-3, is EAEVAQSPRYKITEKSQAVAFWCDPISGHATLYWYRQILGQGPELLVQFQDESVVDDSQLPKDRFSAERLKGVDSTLKIQPAELGDSAMYLCASSLAGYSTDTQYFGPGTRLTVL.

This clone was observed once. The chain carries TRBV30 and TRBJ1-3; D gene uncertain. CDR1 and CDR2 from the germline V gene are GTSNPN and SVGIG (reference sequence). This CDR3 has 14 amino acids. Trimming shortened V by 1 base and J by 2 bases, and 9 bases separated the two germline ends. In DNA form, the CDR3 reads TGTGCCTGGAGTGAAGGTCAGGCTGGAAACACCATATATTTT. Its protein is CAWSEGQAGNTIYF.